This T cell receptor beta chain came from a study of T cells after somatic rescue of genetic block. Here immunoSEQ multiplex PCR was the method, and the copy in TCRdb shows in-frame clones only, minus some. The sample includes some 12,000 clones, about 69% seen only once; the top ten take roughly 21%. Germline V lookup: CDR1 SGHRS, CDR2 YFSETQ. The CDR3 totals 14 residues. Trimming at V came to 2 bases and at J to 7 bases, leaving 4 bases not matched to a gene. The specimen was peripheral blood mononuclear cells (PBMCs). The genes are TRBV5-1 and TRBJ1-4, with 8 bases identical to TRBD1. This receptor was taken from a boy between 10 and 17 years old. The CDR3 DNA follows: TGCGCCAGCAGCTTAGACAGGGGTAGTGAAAAACTGTTTTTT. Translation gives CASSLDRGSEKLFF.